These T cell receptor beta chains were read from a single sample in a study of human T cells and chemical hapten exposure. TCRdb called the RACE reads again in MiXCR, with one record for every CDR3 protein. The data contain roughly 53,000 distinct CDR3 sequences, roughly 10% of them singletons. The input for sequencing was whole blood, taken in connection with sensitization to the hapten diphenylcyclopropenone (DPC). These receptors came from a woman aged 40 to 50 with alopecia areata. Some clones in this sample may be carry-over from other donors' samples. Each CDR3 is given with its conserved first and last residue. The order of the fields is CDR3 protein, CDR3 DNA, V gene, D gene, clone size, J gene. A D gene is named only where the DNA matches it firmly. Size is omitted from some rows. Given values are once, few, many or a class for expanded clones.

CSALYATPSYNEQFF TGCAGTGCTCTTTACGCGACGCCGTCCTACAATGAGCAGTTCTTC TRBV20-1 . . TRBJ2-1
CASSGRQGLANTGELFF TGTGCCAGCAGCGGACGACAGGGACTCGCGAACACCGGGGAGCTGTTTTTT TRBV11-3 . . TRBJ2-2
CASSLGAGGSQETQYF TGTGCCAGCAGCTTAGGCGCGGGGGGGTCCCAAGAGACCCAGTACTTC TRBV11-2 TRBD2 many TRBJ2-5
CASSPIDRGVYGYTF TGTGCCAGCTCGCCTATTGACAGGGGGGTCTATGGCTACACCTTC TRBV18 TRBD1 many TRBJ1-2
CASSWGSYSNQPQHF TGTGCCAGCAGTTGGGGCAGTTATAGCAATCAGCCCCAGCATTTT TRBV12-3/TRBV12-4 . few TRBJ1-5
CASSRQGSMNTEAFF TGTGCCAGCAGCCGACAGGGGAGCATGAACACTGAAGCTTTCTTT TRBV7-6 TRBD1 . TRBJ1-1
CASSLAGDTQYF TGCGCCAGCAGCTTGGCCGGAGATACGCAGTATTTT TRBV5-1 . many TRBJ2-3
CASWDRANIQYF TGTGCCAGCTGGGACAGGGCCAACATTCAGTACTTC TRBV6-1 TRBD1 . TRBJ2-4
CASSQGGEPTEAFF TGCGCCAGCAGCCAAGGAGGGGAGCCCACTGAAGCTTTCTTT TRBV4-1 . . TRBJ1-1
CASSPYGDYNSPLHF TGTGCCAGCTCACCGTACGGGGACTATAATTCACCCCTCCACTTT TRBV18 . . TRBJ1-6
CASSQVQGGTEAFF TGCGCCAGCAGCCAAGTTCAGGGGGGTACTGAAGCTTTCTTT TRBV4-3 TRBD1 few TRBJ1-1
CASSQDTTPGELFF TGCGCCAGCAGCCAAGATACGACCCCCGGGGAGCTGTTTTTT TRBV4-3 . . TRBJ2-2
CSVERPGVGEKLFF TGCAGCGTTGAACGGCCAGGGGTGGGCGAAAAACTGTTTTTT TRBV29-1 . . TRBJ1-4
CASSHINEQFF TGCGCCAGCAGCCACATTAATGAGCAGTTCTTC TRBV4-1 . many TRBJ2-1
CASSLYRDRSTEAFF TGCGCCAGCAGCTTATACAGGGACCGTTCCACTGAAGCTTTCTTT TRBV5-1 . . TRBJ1-1
CASSLSGVYSYNEQFF TGCGCCAGCAGCTTGAGTGGGGTCTACTCCTACAATGAGCAGTTCTTC TRBV5-1 . many TRBJ2-1
CASSQGQWGEKLFF TGCGCCAGCAGCCAGGGACAGTGGGGTGAAAAACTGTTTTTT TRBV4-1 TRBD1 . TRBJ1-4
CASSELPRVNIQCF TGTGCCAGCAGCGAACTGCCCCGCGTAAACATTCAGTGCTTC TRBV12-3/TRBV12-4 . . TRBJ2-4
CASSESGGGGNQPQHF TGTGCCAGCAGTGAATCGGGAGGGGGCGGCAATCAGCCCCAGCATTTT TRBV6-1 TRBD1 . TRBJ1-5
CASSPTHGQGYEQFF TGTGCCAGCAGCCCTACCCACGGACAGGGCTATGAGCAGTTCTTC TRBV9 TRBD1 . TRBJ2-1
CASSGGPPSYEQYF TGTGCCAGCAGCGGGGGGCCACCCTCCTACGAGCAGTACTTC TRBV7-6 . many TRBJ2-7
CASSPGQTNEQFF TGTGCCAGCAGCCCGGGACAGACGAATGAGCAGTTCTTC TRBV7-6 TRBD1 few TRBJ2-1
CASSPTASLYYEQYF TGTGCCAGCAGCCCCACAGCGTCTCTATACTACGAGCAGTACTTC TRBV7-6 . many TRBJ2-7
CSGRWEDTGELFF TGCAGCGGAAGATGGGAGGACACCGGGGAGCTGTTTTTT TRBV29-1 . few TRBJ2-2
CASSLLTGESSYEQYF TGTGCCAGCAGCTTATTAACTGGGGAAAGCTCCTACGAGCAGTACTTC TRBV7-9 . few TRBJ2-7
CASSYSEEWGFQPQHF TGTGCCAGCAGTTACTCGGAGGAATGGGGGTTTCAGCCCCAGCATTTT TRBV6-2/TRBV6-3 . many TRBJ1-5
CASSTRTGRLRTEAFF TGTGCCAGCAGTACCAGGACAGGGAGACTCCGGACTGAAGCTTTCTTT TRBV6-2/TRBV6-3 TRBD1 many TRBJ1-1
CASSWATMNTEAFF TGTGCCAGCAGTTGGGCCACCATGAACACTGAAGCTTTCTTT TRBV27 . many TRBJ1-1
CASSLGGRVETQYF TGTGCCAGCAGCTTGGGGGGCAGGGTGGAGACCCAGTACTTC TRBV5-4 . . TRBJ2-5
CAWRSTVSGANVLTF TGTGCCTGGAGGTCGACGGTCTCTGGGGCCAACGTCCTGACTTTC TRBV30 . few TRBJ2-6
CVSSLLATYEQYF TGCGTCAGCAGCTTGCTAGCGACCTACGAGCAGTACTTC TRBV5-1 . few TRBJ2-7
CASSFQSNEQFF TGTGCCAGCAGCTTTCAATCGAATGAGCAGTTCTTC TRBV11-2 . few TRBJ2-1
CASTLHEDYGYTF TGTGCCAGCACCCTACACGAGGACTATGGCTACACCTTC TRBV6-1 . . TRBJ1-2
CASSSGGDTQYF TGTGCCAGCAGCTCCGGCGGAGATACGCAGTATTTT TRBV7-6 . many TRBJ2-3
CASRRQGEYQETQYF TGTGCCAGCCGGAGACAGGGGGAGTACCAAGAGACCCAGTACTTC TRBV12-3/TRBV12-4 TRBD1 few TRBJ2-5
CSARDFGGAEAFF TGCAGTGCTAGAGATTTCGGGGGCGCTGAAGCTTTCTTT TRBV20-1 . many TRBJ1-1
CASSAGLPTDTQYF TGTGCCAGCAGCGCGGGACTGCCCACAGATACGCAGTATTTT TRBV7-6 . few TRBJ2-3
CASSLGTASTNEKLFF TGTGCCAGCAGTCTGGGGACAGCCTCAACTAATGAAAAACTGTTTTTT TRBV12-3/TRBV12-4 TRBD1 . TRBJ1-4
CASSVAPSYEQYF TGTGCCAGCAGCGTAGCTCCCTCCTACGAGCAGTACTTC TRBV9 . few TRBJ2-7
CASSPRGQGIGSNYGYTF TGTGCCAGTAGCCCTCGGGGGCAGGGGATCGGCTCTAACTATGGCTACACCTTC TRBV19 . medium-sized TRBJ1-2
CASSETRGATDTQYF TGTGCCAGCAGTGAAACCCGGGGCGCGACAGATACGCAGTATTTT TRBV2 . few TRBJ2-3
CASSQDWSGGTYEQYF TGCGCCAGCAGCCAAGATTGGAGCGGGGGAACCTACGAGCAGTACTTC TRBV4-1 TRBD2 few TRBJ2-7
CSVGYNEQFF TGCAGCGTTGGCTACAATGAGCAGTTCTTC TRBV29-1 . . TRBJ2-1
CASSLTSGEQFF TGTGCCAGCAGTTTGACTAGCGGAGAGCAGTTCTTC TRBV28 TRBD2 . TRBJ2-1
CAWSGYGRAFF TGTGCCTGGAGTGGATATGGGAGAGCTTTCTTT TRBV30 . many TRBJ1-1
CASSQDRGFQPQHF TGCGCCAGCAGCCAAGATAGGGGGTTTCAGCCCCAGCATTTT TRBV4-3 . . TRBJ1-5
CASTASDTQYF TGTGCCAGCACCGCGAGCGATACGCAGTATTTT TRBV11-1 . few TRBJ2-3
CASSPGTEETQYF TGTGCCAGCAGCCCCGGGACAGAAGAGACCCAGTACTTC TRBV3-1 TRBD1 many TRBJ2-5
CSATTGQGFDEQYF TGCAGTGCCACTACGGGACAGGGTTTTGACGAGCAGTACTTC TRBV20-1 TRBD1 . TRBJ2-7
CASSPDFNYGYTF TGTGCCAGCTCACCGGACTTTAACTATGGCTACACCTTC TRBV18 . many TRBJ1-2
CASSRRTPGANVLTF TGTGCCAGTAGTAGGAGGACCCCTGGGGCCAACGTCCTGACTTTC TRBV19 . few TRBJ2-6
CASSSLDGDTQYF TGTGCCAGCAGCTCTTTGGACGGAGATACGCAGTATTTT TRBV5-4 . . TRBJ2-3
CSATGRDTQYF TGCAGTGCGACAGGGAGAGATACGCAGTATTTT TRBV20-1 TRBD1 few TRBJ2-3
CASSQGGNTEAFF TGCGCCAGCAGCCAAGGGGGTAACACTGAAGCTTTCTTT TRBV4-1 . . TRBJ1-1
CAWTRQGLSGANVLTF TGTGCCTGGACTCGGCAGGGACTATCCGGGGCCAACGTCCTGACTTTC TRBV30 TRBD2 . TRBJ2-6
CASRPDSLQKETQYF TGTGCCAGCAGACCGGACAGTTTACAAAAAGAGACCCAGTACTTC TRBV6-2/TRBV6-3 . . TRBJ2-5
CASSLAGKTSSVNTGELFF TGTGCCAGCAGCTTAGCGGGAAAGACTAGCAGCGTTAACACCGGGGAGCTGTTTTTT TRBV7-7 TRBD2 . TRBJ2-2